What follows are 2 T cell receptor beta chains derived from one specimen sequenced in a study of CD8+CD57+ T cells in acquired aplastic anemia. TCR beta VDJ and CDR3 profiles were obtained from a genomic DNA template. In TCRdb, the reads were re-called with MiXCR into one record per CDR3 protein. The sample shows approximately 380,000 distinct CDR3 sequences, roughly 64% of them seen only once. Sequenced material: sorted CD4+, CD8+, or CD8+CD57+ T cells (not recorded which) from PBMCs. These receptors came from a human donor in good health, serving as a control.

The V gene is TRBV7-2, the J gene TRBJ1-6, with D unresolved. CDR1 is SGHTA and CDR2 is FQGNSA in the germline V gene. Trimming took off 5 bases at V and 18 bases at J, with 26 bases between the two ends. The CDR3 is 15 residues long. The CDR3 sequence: CASSTRQGGNSPYHF. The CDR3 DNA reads TGTGCCAGCAGCACCAGACAAGGAGGCAATTCACCCTACCACTTT.

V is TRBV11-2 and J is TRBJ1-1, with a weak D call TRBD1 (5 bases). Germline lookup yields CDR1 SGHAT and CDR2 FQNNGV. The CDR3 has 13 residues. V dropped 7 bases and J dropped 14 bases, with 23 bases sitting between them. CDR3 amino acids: CASIRGTDSGDFF. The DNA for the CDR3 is TGTGCCAGCATTCGGGGCACGGACTCTGGAGACTTCTTT.